The entry below gives a single T cell receptor beta chain sequence along with its context. As yet, its antigen is unknown. The data were obtained in a study of blood T cells in healthy people across ages. General observations from the study: PBMCs that were unsorted prevented a conclusive naive versus antigen-experienced comparison. While age rose, TCR beta diversity per million T cells dropped in a roughly linear way.

A second PCR, run for about 7 to 11 cycles, used a sample-barcoded 5' primer plus a J-beta primer mix. Unique molecular identifiers of 12 random nucleotides labeled each cDNA. A single record per CDR3 protein comes from TCRdb applying MiXCR to the 5' RACE reads. The table includes about 970,000 distinct CDR3 sequences, 51% detected once. PBMCs numbering at least 7 million were isolated per sample. The germline CDR1 and CDR2 sequences are DFQATT and SNEGSKA (reference sequence). CDR3 length: 12 residues. V dropped 5 bases and J dropped 0 bases, with 5 bases sitting between them. The receptor was derived from a woman aged 55-69 years in good health. The chain is built from TRBV20-1 and TRBJ2-1; D not resolved. Sequenced sample: blood. In DNA, the CDR3 is TGCAGTGCTGATGACTCCTACAATGAGCAGTTCTTC. Translation: CSADDSYNEQFF.